Here is one T cell receptor beta chain with its context. Antigen specificity is unknown. Graft donor-derived T-allo10 cells were described as host-alloantigen-specific, anergic, and alloantigen-specifically suppressive. This record comes from a study of type 1 regulatory T cells. Study overall: This in vitro CD4 product, T-allo10, is enriched for Tr1 cells and alloantigen-specific.

TCRdb passed the reads through MiXCR, listing each CDR3 protein once. The sample holds roughly 68,000 distinct CDR3 sequences, 55% to 80% seen once. V was pared by 7 bases and J by 4 bases, with 5 bases between. In germline, CDR1 is LGHDT, CDR2 YNNKEL (reference sequence). CDR3 length: 11 residues. This sequence originates from a human donor in good health. Input material: cultured T cells, either the whole culture or a sorted T cell fraction (not recorded which). Subset noted: Tr1-enriched cell product generated in vitro against host alloantigens. This rearrangement joins TRBV3-1 to TRBJ2-1; unclear D gene. For the CDR3, the DNA is TGTGCCAGCATAGGTTACAATGAGCAGTTCTTC. Its protein product is CASIGYNEQFF.